A selection of T cell receptor beta chains follows, all from one sample in a study of metastatic and nonmetastatic thyroid tumors. TCRdb re-called the PCR reads with MiXCR. The sample gives 21,000 or so clones, about 22% of which show up once; 12% is in the top ten. The sample taken for sequencing was tumor tissue. Source of these receptors: a female donor with papillary thyroid cancer or a benign thyroid nodule (not recorded which). Some clones in this sample may be carry-over from other donors' samples. CDR3s include the opening cysteine and the closing phenylalanine or tryptophan. A D gene is named only where the DNA matches it firmly. The size entry is marked missing in some rows and otherwise reads once, few, many or a size class.

v_gene,d_gene,j_gene,abundance,CDR3nt,CDR3aa
TRBV4-3,.,TRBJ2-7,.,TGCGCCAGCAGCCAAGAATGGAGGGGCGCCTACGAGCAGTACTTC,CASSQEWRGAYEQYF
TRBV24-1,.,TRBJ1-2,.,TGTGCCACCAGTGATCCCGTCAGGGGATACTATGGCTACACCTTC,CATSDPVRGYYGYTF
TRBV28,TRBD2,TRBJ2-7,.,TGTGCGTCGGCGGGAGGATTGTCCTACGAGCAGTACTTC,CASAGGLSYEQYF
TRBV20-1,TRBD1,TRBJ2-6,.,TGCAGTGCTAGAGTTCAGGGGGCGAACTCTGGGGCCAACGTCCTGACTTTC,CSARVQGANSGANVLTF
TRBV6-1,TRBD1,TRBJ2-1,.,TGTGCCAGCAGTGAAAACAGGGGCAACAATGAGCAGTTCTTC,CASSENRGNNEQFF
TRBV12-3/TRBV12-4,TRBD1,TRBJ2-7,.,TGTGCCAGCAGCCGGGACAGGCTCCTCTACGAGCAGTACTTC,CASSRDRLLYEQYF
TRBV6-2/TRBV6-3,.,TRBJ2-7,few,TGTGCCAGCAGTGGAGCCGAGAACGACGAGCAGTACTTC,CASSGAENDEQYF
TRBV5-1,.,TRBJ1-1,few,TGCGCCAGCAGCGGCAGGGCAATTGATAGCAACACTGAAGCTTTCTTT,CASSGRAIDSNTEAFF
TRBV10-1,.,TRBJ2-1,.,TGCGCCAGCAGTGGGCAGGGGAGTAGGAATGAGCAGTTCTTC,CASSGQGSRNEQFF
TRBV5-1,.,TRBJ2-7,.,TGCGCCATCAGCTTGTCGTCCGGGTATGGTAACGAGCAGTACTTC,CAISLSSGYGNEQYF
TRBV11-2,TRBD1,TRBJ2-3,.,TGTGCCAGCAGCTCCGCCAAAGGGGCACAGGGGCCAGATACGCAGTATTTT,CASSSAKGAQGPDTQYF
TRBV5-7,.,TRBJ2-3,many,TGTGCCAGCAAGCCGTTGGGGACAGATACGCAGTATTTT,CASKPLGTDTQYF
TRBV2,TRBD1,TRBJ2-3,.,TGTGCCAGCAGTGAAGCGGGACAGGGGATGGATACGCAGTATTTT,CASSEAGQGMDTQYF
TRBV28,.,TRBJ1-2,.,TGTGCCAGCAGGGACCCGGGGGGACACATCTATGGCTACACCTTC,CASRDPGGHIYGYTF
TRBV7-3,TRBD2,TRBJ2-2,.,TGTGCCAAGGGACTAGCGGGATTGGAGGACACCGGGGAGCTGTTTTTT,CAKGLAGLEDTGELFF